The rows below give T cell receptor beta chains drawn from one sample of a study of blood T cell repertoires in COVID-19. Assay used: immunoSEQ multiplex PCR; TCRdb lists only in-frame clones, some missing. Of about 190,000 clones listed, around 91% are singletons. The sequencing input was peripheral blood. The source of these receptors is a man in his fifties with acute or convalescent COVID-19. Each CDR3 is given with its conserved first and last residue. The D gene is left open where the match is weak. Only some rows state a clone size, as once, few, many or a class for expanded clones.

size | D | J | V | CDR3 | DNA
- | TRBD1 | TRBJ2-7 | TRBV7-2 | CASSLRQGIPYEQYF | TGTGCCAGCAGCTTACGACAGGGGATCCCCTACGAGCAGTACTTC
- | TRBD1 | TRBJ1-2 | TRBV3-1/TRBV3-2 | CASSGRTGTYGYTF | TGTGCCAGCAGCGGCAGGACAGGGACCTATGGCTACACCTTC
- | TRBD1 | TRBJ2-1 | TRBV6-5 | CASSYLGQGAYNEQFF | TGTGCCAGCAGTTACTTGGGACAGGGGGCGTACAATGAGCAGTTCTTC
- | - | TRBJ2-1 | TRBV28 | CASSLEGGPYNEQFF | TGTGCCAGCAGTTTGGAGGGGGGGCCTTACAATGAGCAGTTCTTC
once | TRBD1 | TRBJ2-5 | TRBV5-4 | CASSPRTGGKETQYF | TGTGCCAGCAGTCCTAGGACAGGGGGGAAAGAGACCCAGTACTTC
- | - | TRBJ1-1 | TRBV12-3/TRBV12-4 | CASSSGVIAEAFF | TGTGCCAGCAGTTCAGGGGTTATCGCTGAAGCTTTCTTT
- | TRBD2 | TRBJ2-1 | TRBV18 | CASSLASGNSYNEQFF | TGTGCCAGCTCACTCGCTAGCGGGAACTCCTACAATGAGCAGTTCTTC
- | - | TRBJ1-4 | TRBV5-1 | CASSSGTGNEKLFF | TGCGCCAGCAGCAGCGGGACGGGTAATGAAAAACTGTTTTTT
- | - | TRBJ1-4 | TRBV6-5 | CASSYTPWGGEKLFF | TGTGCCAGCAGTTACACCCCTTGGGGGGGTGAAAAACTGTTTTTT
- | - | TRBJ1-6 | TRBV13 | CASSLRRQTRGLYNSPLHF | TGTGCCAGCAGCTTAAGGCGCCAAACCAGGGGTCTCTATAATTCACCCCTCCACTTT
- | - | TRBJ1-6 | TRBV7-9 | CASSLGATPLHF | TGTGCCAGCAGCTTGGGGGCCACACCCCTCCACTTT
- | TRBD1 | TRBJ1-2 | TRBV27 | CASRGTGGHYGYTF | TGTGCCAGCAGAGGGACAGGGGGCCACTATGGCTACACCTTC
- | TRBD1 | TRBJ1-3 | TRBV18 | CASSHSTGDNSGNTIYF | TGTGCCAGCTCACACTCGACAGGGGACAACTCTGGAAACACCATATATTTT
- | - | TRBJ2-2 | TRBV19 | CASSRNRNTGELFF | TGTGCCAGCAGTCGCAACAGGAACACCGGGGAGCTGTTTTTT
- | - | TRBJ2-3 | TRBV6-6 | CASGPGDTQYF | TGTGCCAGCGGGCCAGGGGATACGCAGTATTTT
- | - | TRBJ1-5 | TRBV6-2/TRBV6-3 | CASSDRSAQPQHF | TGTGCCAGCAGTGACAGGTCGGCGCAGCCCCAGCATTTT
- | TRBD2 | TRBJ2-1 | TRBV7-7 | CASSLWARGEAYNEQFF | TGTGCTAGCAGCTTATGGGCCCGGGGGGAGGCATACAATGAGCAGTTCTTC
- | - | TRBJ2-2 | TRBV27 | CASSQGGEATGELFF | TGTGCCAGCAGTCAGGGCGGAGAGGCCACCGGGGAGCTGTTTTTT
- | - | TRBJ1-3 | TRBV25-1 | CASSRGNTIYF | TGTGCCAGCAGCCGGGGAAACACCATATATTTT
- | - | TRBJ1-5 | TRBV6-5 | CASSYSRNNQPQHF | TGTGCCAGCAGTTACTCGAGGAACAATCAGCCCCAGCATTTT
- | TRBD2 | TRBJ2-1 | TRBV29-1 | CSAAPAFGLAANYNEQFF | TGCAGCGCCGCACCAGCTTTCGGGCTAGCGGCCAATTACAATGAGCAGTTCTTC
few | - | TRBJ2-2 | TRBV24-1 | CATSEGGWQQNTGELFF | TGTGCCACCAGTGAGGGCGGGTGGCAGCAGAACACCGGGGAGCTGTTTTTT
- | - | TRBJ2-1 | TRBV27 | CASSGSVYNEQFF | TGTGCCAGCAGCGGGAGCGTTTACAATGAGCAGTTCTTC
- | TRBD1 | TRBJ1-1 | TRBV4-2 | CASSQGQGMTEAFF | TGTGCCAGCAGCCAAGGACAGGGGATGACTGAAGCTTTCTTT
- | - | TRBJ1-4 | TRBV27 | CASRPQGMGEKLFF | TGTGCCAGCAGACCCCAGGGAATGGGCGAAAAACTGTTTTTT
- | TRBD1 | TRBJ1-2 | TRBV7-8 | CASSLNRGAAYGYTF | TGTGCCAGCAGCCTCAACAGGGGTGCGGCCTATGGCTACACCTTC
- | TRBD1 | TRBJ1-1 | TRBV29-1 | CSVEFLGTGNEAFF | TGCAGCGTTGAGTTCTTGGGGACAGGGAATGAAGCTTTCTTT
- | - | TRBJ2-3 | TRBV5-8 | CASTIGGTNTDTQYF | TGTGCCAGCACCATTGGGGGCACGAACACAGATACGCAGTATTTT
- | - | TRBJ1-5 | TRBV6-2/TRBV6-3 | CASTPSLNQPQHF | TGTGCCAGCACCCCCTCTCTTAATCAGCCCCAGCATTTT
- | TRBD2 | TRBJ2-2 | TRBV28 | CASSSPGLAAGELFF | TGTGCCAGCAGTTCTCCGGGACTAGCGGCCGGGGAGCTGTTTTTT
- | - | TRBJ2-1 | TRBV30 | CAWSVQVGNEQFF | TGTGCCTGGAGTGTACAGGTGGGCAATGAGCAGTTCTTC
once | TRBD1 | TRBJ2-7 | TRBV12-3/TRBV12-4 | CASRGQLDGEQYF | TGTGCCAGCAGGGGACAGTTAGACGGCGAGCAGTACTTC
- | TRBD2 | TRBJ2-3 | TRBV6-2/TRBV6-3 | CASSSPLAGGYTQYF | TGTGCCAGCAGTTCGCCCCTAGCGGGGGGGTATACGCAGTATTTT
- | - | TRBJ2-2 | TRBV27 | CASSLAGTPSLGELFF | TGTGCCAGCAGTTTAGCCGGGACACCCTCTTTGGGGGAGCTGTTTTTT
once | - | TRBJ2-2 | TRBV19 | CASSIASLLAGGELFF | TGTGCCAGTAGTATAGCATCTTTATTAGCTGGCGGGGAGCTGTTTTTT
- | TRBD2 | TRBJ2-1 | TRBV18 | CASSPKDSGSNEQFF | TGTGCCAGCTCACCAAAAGATAGCGGGAGCAATGAGCAGTTCTTC
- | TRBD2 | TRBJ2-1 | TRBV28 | CASSFGLVINEQFF | TGTGCCAGCAGTTTTGGACTAGTTATAAATGAGCAGTTCTTC
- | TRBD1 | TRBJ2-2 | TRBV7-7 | CASSFRDRQAGDTGELFF | TGTGCTAGCAGCTTCCGGGACAGGCAAGCCGGGGACACCGGGGAGCTGTTTTTT
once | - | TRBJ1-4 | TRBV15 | CATSRDTDEKLFF | TGTGCCACCAGCCGGGACACAGATGAAAAACTGTTTTTT
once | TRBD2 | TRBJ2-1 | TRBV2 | CASTPRRGGYNEQFF | TGTGCCAGCACTCCTAGGCGGGGAGGGTACAATGAGCAGTTCTTC
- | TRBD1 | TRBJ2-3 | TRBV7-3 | CASSVGQGAGDTQYF | TGTGCCAGCAGTGTAGGACAGGGGGCGGGAGATACGCAGTATTTT
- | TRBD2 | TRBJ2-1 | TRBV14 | CASSPLAGRNNEQFF | TGTGCCAGCAGCCCTCTAGCGGGAAGGAACAATGAGCAGTTCTTC
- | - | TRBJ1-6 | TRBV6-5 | CASSYSQNNSPLHF | TGTGCCAGCAGTTATTCCCAGAACAATTCACCCCTCCACTTT
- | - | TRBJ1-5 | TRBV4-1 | CASSLQTASNQPQHF | TGCGCCAGCAGCCTACAGACAGCTAGCAATCAGCCCCAGCATTTT
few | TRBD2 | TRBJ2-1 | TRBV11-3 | CASSPTTGLANNEQFF | TGTGCCAGCAGCCCAACCACGGGACTAGCAAACAATGAGCAGTTCTTC
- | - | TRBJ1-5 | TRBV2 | CATSKEYSNQPQHF | TGTGCCACCAGCAAGGAGTACAGCAATCAGCCCCAGCATTTT
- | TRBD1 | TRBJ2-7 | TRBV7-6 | CASSLGLRDRGYEQYF | TGTGCCAGCAGCTTAGGGCTCAGAGACAGGGGCTACGAGCAGTACTTC
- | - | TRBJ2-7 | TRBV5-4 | CASSLGTWTALGYEQYF | TGTGCCAGCAGCTTGGGGACATGGACAGCCTTAGGCTACGAGCAGTACTTC
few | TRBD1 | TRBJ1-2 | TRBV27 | CASSPKTSGGGDYTF | TGTGCCAGCAGTCCAAAAACCTCAGGGGGAGGAGACTACACCTTC
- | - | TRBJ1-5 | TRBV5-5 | CASNRQPDLNQPQHF | TGTGCCAGCAACCGACAGCCAGATCTCAATCAGCCCCAGCATTTT
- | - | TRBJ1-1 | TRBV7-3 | CASSLFPRGGNTEAFF | TGTGCCAGCAGCTTATTCCCACGGGGGGGGAACACTGAAGCTTTCTTT
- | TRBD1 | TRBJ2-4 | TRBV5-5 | CASSLSPDRGRNIQYF | TGTGCCAGCAGCTTATCCCCGGACAGGGGGCGCAACATTCAGTACTTC
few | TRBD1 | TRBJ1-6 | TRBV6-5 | CASSSRGRKNSPLHF | TGTGCCAGCAGTTCCAGGGGGCGCAAAAATTCACCCCTCCACTTT